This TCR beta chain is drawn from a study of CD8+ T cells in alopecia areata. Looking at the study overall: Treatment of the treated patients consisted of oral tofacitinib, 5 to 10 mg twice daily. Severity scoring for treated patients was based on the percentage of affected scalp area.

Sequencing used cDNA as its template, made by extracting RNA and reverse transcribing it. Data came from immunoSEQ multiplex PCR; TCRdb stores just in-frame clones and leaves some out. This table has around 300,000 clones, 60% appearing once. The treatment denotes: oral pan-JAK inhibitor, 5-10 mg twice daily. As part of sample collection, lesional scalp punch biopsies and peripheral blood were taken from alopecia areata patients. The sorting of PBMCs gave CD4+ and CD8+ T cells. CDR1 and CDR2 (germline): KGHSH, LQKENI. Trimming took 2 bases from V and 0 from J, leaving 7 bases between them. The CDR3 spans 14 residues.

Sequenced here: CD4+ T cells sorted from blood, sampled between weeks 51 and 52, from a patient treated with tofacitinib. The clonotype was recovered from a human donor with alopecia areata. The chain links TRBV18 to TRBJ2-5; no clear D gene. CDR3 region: CASSPSSNQETQYF. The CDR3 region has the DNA TGTGCCAGCTCACCATCCTCCAACCAAGAGACCCAGTACTTC.